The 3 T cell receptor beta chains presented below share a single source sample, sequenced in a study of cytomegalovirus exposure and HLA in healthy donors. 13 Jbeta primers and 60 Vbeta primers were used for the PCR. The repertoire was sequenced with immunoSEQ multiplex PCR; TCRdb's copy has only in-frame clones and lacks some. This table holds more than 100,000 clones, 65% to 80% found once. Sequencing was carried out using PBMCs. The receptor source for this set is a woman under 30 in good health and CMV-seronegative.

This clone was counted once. The CDR3 region has the DNA TGCACCGCAGGGGAGACCGCCTACGAGCAGTACTTC. This codes for CTAGETAYEQYF. This chain connects TRBV29-1 to TRBJ2-7, with D maybe TRBD1 (6 bases). CDR3 length equals 12 residues. CDR1 and CDR2 from the germline V gene are SQVTM and ANQGSEA.

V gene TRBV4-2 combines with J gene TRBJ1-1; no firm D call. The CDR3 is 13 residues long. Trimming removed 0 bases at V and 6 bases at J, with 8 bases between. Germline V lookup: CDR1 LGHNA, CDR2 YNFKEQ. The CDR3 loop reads CASSQDVEAEAFF. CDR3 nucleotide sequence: TGTGCCAGCAGCCAAGATGTGGAGGCTGAAGCTTTCTTT.

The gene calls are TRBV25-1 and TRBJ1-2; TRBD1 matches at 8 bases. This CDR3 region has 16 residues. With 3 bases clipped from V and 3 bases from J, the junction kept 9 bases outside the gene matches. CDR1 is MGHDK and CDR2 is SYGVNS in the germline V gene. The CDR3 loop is CASSDARTGFDYGYTF. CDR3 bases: TGTGCCAGCAGTGACGCCAGGACAGGGTTCGACTATGGCTACACCTTC.